This T cell receptor (beta chain) was obtained from a study of T cell changes during pregnancy in multiple sclerosis. The data were produced by immunoSEQ multiplex PCR, yet TCRdb's version contains in-frame clones alone and is incomplete. The sample holds under 50,000 clones; around 90% are singletons and the top ten take approximately 5.1%. The CDR3 is 13 amino acids. The chain is built from TRBV21-1 and TRBJ1-4; TRBD1, as called in the table, went unchecked against the DNA. TRBV21-1 is a documented pseudogene. The clonotype comes from a female donor with multiple sclerosis, enrolled in a pregnancy study. The material was CD8+ T cells from peripheral blood mononuclear cells, obtained in the third trimester of pregnancy. CDR3 in amino acids: CASTTAGVGKLFF. CDR3 DNA: TGTGCCAGCACCACTGCAGGGGTTGGAAAACTGTTTTTT.